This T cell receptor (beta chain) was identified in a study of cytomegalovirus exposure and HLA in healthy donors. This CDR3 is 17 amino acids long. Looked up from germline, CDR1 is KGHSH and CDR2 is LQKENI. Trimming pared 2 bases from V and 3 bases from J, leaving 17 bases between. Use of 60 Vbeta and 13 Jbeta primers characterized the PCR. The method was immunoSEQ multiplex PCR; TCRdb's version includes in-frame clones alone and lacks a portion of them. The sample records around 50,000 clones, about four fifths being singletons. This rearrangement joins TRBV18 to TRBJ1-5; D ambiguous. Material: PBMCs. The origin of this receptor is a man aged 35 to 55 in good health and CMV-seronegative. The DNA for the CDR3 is TGTGCCAGCTCACCAACCGGCGGCCCGGCGAACAATCAGCCCCAGCATTTT. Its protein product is CASSPTGGPANNQPQHF.